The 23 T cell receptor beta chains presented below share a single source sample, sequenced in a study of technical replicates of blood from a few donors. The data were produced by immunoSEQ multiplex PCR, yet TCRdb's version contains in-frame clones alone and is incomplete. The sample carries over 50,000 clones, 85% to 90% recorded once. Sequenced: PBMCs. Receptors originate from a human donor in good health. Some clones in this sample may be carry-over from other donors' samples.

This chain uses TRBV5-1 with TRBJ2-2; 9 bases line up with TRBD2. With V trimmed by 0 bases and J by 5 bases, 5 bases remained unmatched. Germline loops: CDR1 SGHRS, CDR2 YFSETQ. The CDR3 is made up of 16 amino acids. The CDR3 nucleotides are TGCGCCAGCAGCTTGGTTGCGGGAGGGCATACCGGGGAGCTGTTTTTT. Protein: CASSLVAGGHTGELFF.

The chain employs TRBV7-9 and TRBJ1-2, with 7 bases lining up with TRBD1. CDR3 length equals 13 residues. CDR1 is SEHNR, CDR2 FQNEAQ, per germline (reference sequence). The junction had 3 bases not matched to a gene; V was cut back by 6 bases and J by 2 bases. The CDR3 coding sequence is TGTGCCAGCAGTCCGGGACAGAACTATGGCTACACCTTC. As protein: CASSPGQNYGYTF.

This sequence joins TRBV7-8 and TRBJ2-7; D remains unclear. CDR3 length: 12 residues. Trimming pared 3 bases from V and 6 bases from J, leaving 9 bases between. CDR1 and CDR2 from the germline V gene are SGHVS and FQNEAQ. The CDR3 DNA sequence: TGTGCCAGCAGCTTCGCCCGGAGCGAGCAGTACTTC. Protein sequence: CASSFARSEQYF. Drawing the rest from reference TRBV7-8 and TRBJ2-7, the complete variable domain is GAGVSQSPRYKVAKRGQDVALRCDPISGHVSLFWYQQALGQGPEFLTYFQNEAQLDKSGLPSDRFFAERPEGSVSTLKIQRTQQEDSAVYLCASSFARSEQYFGPGTRLTVT.

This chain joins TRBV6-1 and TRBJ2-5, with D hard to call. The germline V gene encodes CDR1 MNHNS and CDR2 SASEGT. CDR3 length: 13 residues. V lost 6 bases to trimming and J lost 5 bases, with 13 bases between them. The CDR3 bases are TGTGCCAGCAGCGCTCTCGGTTGGGAGACCCAGTACTTC. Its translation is CASSALGWETQYF.

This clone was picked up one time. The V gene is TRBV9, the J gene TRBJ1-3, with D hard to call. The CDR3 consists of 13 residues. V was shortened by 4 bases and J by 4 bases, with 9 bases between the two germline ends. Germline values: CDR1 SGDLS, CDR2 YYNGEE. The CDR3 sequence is CASSLALGNTIYF. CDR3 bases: TGTGCCAGCAGCTTAGCGTTGGGAAACACCATATATTTT.

In nucleotides, the CDR3 is TGTGCCAGCAAAGGAAGGGACATTTACGAGCAGTACTTC. Residues: CASKGRDIYEQYF. The chain recombines TRBV2 with TRBJ2-7; tentatively, D is TRBD1 (6 bases). Germline loops: CDR1 SNHLY, CDR2 FYNNEI. With 7 bases removed from V and 4 bases from J, the gap between germline ends came to 14 bases. The CDR3 runs 13 residues. The full variable domain, in which reference TRBV2 and TRBJ2-7 provide the parts outside the CDR3, is EPEVTQTPSHQVTQMGQEVILRCVPISNHLYFYWYRQILGQKVEFLVSFYNNEISEKSEIFDDQFSVERPDGSNFTLKIRSTKLEDSAMYFCASKGRDIYEQYFGPGTRLTVT.

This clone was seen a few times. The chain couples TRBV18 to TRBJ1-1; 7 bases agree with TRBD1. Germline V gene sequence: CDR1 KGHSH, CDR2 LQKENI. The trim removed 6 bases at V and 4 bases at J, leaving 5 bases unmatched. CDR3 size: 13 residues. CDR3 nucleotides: TGTGCCAGCTCGAAGGGGGCGCCCACTGAAGCTTTCTTT. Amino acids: CASSKGAPTEAFF.

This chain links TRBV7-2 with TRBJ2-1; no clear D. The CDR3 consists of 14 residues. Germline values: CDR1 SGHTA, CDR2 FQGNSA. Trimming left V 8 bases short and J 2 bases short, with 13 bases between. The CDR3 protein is CASASFGAYNEQFF. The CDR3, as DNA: TGTGCCAGCGCCAGTTTTGGTGCCTACAATGAGCAGTTCTTC.

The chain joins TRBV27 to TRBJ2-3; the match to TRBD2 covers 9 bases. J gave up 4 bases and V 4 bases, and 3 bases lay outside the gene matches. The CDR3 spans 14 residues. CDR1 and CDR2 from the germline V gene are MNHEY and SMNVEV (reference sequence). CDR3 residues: CASSWTSVSDTQYF. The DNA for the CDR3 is TGTGCCAGCAGTTGGACTAGCGTCTCAGATACGCAGTATTTT.

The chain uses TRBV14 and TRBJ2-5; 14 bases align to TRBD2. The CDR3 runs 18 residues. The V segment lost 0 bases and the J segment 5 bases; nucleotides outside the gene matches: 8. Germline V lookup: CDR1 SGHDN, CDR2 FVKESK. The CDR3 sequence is CASSQDGTSGREWETQYF. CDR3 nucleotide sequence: TGTGCCAGCAGCCAAGATGGGACTAGCGGGAGAGAATGGGAGACCCAGTACTTC.

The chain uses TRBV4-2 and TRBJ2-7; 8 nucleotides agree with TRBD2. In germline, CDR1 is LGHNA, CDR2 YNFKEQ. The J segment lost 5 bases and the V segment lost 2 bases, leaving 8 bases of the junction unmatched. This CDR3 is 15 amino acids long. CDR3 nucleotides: TGTGCCAGCAGCCAATTAAGCGGGGGTTTGAACGAGCAGTACTTC. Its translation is CASSQLSGGLNEQYF.

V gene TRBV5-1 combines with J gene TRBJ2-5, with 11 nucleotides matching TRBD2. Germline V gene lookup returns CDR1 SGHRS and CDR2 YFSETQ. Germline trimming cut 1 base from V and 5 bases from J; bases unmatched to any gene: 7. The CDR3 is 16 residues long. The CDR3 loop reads CASSLLAGGTGETQYF. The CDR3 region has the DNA TGCGCCAGCAGCTTGCTAGCGGGGGGTACAGGGGAGACCCAGTACTTC.

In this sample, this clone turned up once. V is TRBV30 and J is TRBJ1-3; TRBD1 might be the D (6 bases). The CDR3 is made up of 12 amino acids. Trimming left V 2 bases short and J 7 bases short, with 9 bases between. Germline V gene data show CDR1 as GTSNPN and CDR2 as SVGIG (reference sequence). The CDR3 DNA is TGTGCCTGGAGTCCCCAGGGGAACACCATATATTTT. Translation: CAWSPQGNTIYF.

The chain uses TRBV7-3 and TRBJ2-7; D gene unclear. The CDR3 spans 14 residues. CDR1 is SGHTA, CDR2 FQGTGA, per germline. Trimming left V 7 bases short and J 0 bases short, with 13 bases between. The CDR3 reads CASTCARSSYEQYF. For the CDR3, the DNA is TGTGCCAGCACATGCGCGAGATCCTCCTACGAGCAGTACTTC.

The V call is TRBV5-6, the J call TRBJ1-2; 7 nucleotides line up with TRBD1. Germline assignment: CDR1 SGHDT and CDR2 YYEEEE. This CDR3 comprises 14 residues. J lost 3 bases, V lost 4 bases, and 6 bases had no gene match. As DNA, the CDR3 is TGTGCCAGCAGCCCGGGTGACAGGGACTATGGCTACACCTTC. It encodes CASSPGDRDYGYTF.

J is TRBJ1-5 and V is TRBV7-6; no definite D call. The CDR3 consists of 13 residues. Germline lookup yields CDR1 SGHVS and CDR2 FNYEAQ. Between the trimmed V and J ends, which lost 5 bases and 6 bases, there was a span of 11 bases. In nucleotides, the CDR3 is TGTGCCAGCAGCCCCGCTCGGGGTCAGCCCCAGCATTTT. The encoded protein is CASSPARGQPQHF.

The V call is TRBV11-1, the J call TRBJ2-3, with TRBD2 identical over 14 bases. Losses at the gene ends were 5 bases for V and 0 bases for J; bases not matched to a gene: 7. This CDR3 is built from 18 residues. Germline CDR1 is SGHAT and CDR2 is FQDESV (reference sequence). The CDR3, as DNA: TGTGCCAGCAGCCGACTAGCGGGAGGGAGGGGTAGCACAGATACGCAGTATTTT. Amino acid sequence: CASSRLAGGRGSTDTQYF.

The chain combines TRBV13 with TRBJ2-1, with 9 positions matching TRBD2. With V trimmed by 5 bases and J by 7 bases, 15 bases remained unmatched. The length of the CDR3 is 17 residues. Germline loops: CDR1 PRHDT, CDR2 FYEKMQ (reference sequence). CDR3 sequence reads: CASSAWIVAGVGNEQFF. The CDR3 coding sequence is TGTGCCAGCAGCGCTTGGATTGTAGCGGGGGTCGGGAATGAGCAGTTCTTC.

CDR3: CASSMGVNSGNTIYF. The CDR3 bases are TGTGCCAGTAGTATGGGCGTAAACTCTGGAAACACCATATATTTT. V is TRBV19 and J is TRBJ1-3; no reliable D call. The CDR3 loop spans 15 amino acids. V lost 3 bases and J lost 0, with 9 bases in between. Germline V gene sequence: CDR1 LNHDA, CDR2 SQIVND (reference sequence).

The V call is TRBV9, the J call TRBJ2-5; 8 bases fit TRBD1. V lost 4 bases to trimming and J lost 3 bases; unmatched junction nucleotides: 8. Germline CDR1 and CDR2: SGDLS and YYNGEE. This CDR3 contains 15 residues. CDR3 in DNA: TGTGCCAGCAGCCCAAACTTGGACAGGGAAGAGACCCAGTACTTC. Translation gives CASSPNLDREETQYF.

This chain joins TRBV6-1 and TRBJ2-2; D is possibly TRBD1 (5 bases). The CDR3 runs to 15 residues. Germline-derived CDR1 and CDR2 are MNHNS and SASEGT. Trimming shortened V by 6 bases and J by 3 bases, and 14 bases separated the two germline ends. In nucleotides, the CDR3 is TGTGCCAGCAGGAAGAGCACAGGAGACACCGGGGAGCTGTTTTTT. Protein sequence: CASRKSTGDTGELFF.

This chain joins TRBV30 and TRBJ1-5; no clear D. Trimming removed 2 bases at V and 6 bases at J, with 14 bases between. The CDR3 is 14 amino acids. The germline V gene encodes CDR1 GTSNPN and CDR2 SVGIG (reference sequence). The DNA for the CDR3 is TGTGCCTGGAGTCGTTCTTCCGGGAGTCAGCCCCAGCATTTT. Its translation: CAWSRSSGSQPQHF.

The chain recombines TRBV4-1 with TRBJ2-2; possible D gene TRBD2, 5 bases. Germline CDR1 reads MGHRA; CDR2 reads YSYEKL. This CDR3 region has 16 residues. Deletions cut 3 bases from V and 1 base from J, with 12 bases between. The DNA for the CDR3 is TGCGCCAGCAGCCAGGACGGTGGGAGGAACACCGGGGAGCTGTTTTTT. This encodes CASSQDGGRNTGELFF.